The clone carrying this T cell receptor (beta chain) occurred a few times. Generated by immunoSEQ multiplex PCR, the TCRdb table keeps only in-frame clones and is missing some. The sample lists about 80,000 clones; about four fifths were seen once. The record originates from a study of blood T cell repertoires in COVID-19. As for the study in general: From T cells, B-cell-depleted T cells, or PBMCs came the material, which was cDNA or gDNA.

This TCR was sampled from a man aged 55 to 70 with acute or convalescent COVID-19. The sequencing sample was made of peripheral blood.

CDR3: CASSTGSGNTIYF. CDR3 DNA sequence: TGTGCCTCATCGACGGGCTCTGGAAACACCATATATTTT. This chain uses TRBV3-1 (or the pseudogene TRBV3-2) with TRBJ1-3; unclear D gene. Germline CDR1 is LGHDT and CDR2 is YNNKEL (reference sequence). The V gene lost 11 bases and the J gene lost 0 bases, with 11 bases spanning the gap. The CDR3 length is 13 residues.